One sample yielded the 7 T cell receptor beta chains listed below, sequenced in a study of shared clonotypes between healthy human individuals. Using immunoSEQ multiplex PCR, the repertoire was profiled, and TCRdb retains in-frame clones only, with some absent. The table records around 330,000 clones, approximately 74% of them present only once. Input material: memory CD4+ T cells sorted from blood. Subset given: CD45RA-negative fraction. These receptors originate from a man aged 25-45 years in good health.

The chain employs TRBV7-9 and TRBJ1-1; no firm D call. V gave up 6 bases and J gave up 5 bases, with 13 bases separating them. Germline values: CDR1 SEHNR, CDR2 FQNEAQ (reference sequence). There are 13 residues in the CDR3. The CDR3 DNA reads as TGTGCCAGCAGATGGAGTGAGAGGACTGAAGCTTTCTTT. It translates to CASRWSERTEAFF.

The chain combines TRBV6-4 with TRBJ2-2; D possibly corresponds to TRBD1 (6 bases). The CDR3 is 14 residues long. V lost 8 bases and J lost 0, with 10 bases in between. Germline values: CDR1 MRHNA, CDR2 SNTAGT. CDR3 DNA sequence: TGTGCCAGCCAAACAGGGACGAACACCGGGGAGCTGTTTTTT. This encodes CASQTGTNTGELFF.

This CDR3 reads CASSLGLQGSHEQYF. The CDR3 nucleotides read TGTGCCAGCAGCTTAGGCCTACAGGGTAGCCACGAGCAGTACTTC. The chain joins TRBV7-6 to TRBJ2-7, with a tentative D call TRBD1 (6 bases). The germline gives CDR1 SGHVS, CDR2 FNYEAQ. The ends were cut back, 1 base at V and 5 bases at J, with 15 bases in the middle. The CDR3 runs 15 residues. Variable domain in full (rest from reference TRBV7-6 and TRBJ2-7): GAGVSQSPRYKVTKRGQDVALRCDPISGHVSLYWYRQALGQGPEFLTYFNYEAQQDKSGLPNDRFSAERPEGSISTLTIQRTEQRDSAMYRCASSLGLQGSHEQYFGPGTRLTVT.

The CDR3 spells CASSYSQRGGYTF. Here the CDR3 DNA reads TGTGCCAGCAGTTACTCGCAAAGGGGCGGCTACACCTTC. The chain joins TRBV6-6 to TRBJ1-2, with a weak D call TRBD1 (5 bases). The CDR3 totals 13 residues. Germline V lookup: CDR1 MNHNY, CDR2 SVGAGI (reference sequence). V dropped 0 bases and J dropped 8 bases, with 10 bases sitting between them.

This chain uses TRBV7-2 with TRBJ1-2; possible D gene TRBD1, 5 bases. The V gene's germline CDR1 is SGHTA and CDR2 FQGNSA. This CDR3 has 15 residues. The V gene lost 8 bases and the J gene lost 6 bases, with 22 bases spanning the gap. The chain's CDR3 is CASEDIRFLMDGYTF. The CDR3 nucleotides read TGTGCCAGCGAGGACATAAGGTTCTTGATGGATGGCTACACCTTC.

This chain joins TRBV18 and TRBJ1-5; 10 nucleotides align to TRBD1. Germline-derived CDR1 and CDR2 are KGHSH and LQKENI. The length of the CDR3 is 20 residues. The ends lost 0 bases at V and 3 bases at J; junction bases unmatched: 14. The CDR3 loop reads CASSPPPGQGSTQPNQPQHF. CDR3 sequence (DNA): TGTGCCAGCTCACCACCTCCGGGACAGGGGTCAACGCAACCCAATCAGCCCCAGCATTTT.

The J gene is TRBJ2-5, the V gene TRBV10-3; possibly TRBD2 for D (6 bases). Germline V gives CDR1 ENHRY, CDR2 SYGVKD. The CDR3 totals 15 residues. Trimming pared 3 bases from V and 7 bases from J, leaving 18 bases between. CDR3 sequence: CAISDRSGFSGTQYF. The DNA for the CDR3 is TGTGCCATCAGTGATCGGAGCGGGTTTTCGGGGACCCAGTACTTC.